Given below is one TCR beta chain in context. This clone's antigen is unknown. The sample holds no much larger clone one base away, and base qualities are not on file. The data were obtained in a study of blood T cell repertoires in COVID-19 (dated by TCRdb to the early 2020s). Turning to the overall study: Samples from collaborators originated in the United States, Italy and Spain and spanned both the acute and convalescent phases of COVID-19. Samples were obtained from the ongoing ImmuneRACE study (first 160 participants) and from 1,200 or so subjects provided by 6 global collaborators. A freely available public database, intended as a resource for researchers studying the immune response to SARS-CoV-2, is where the repertoires were released. HLA class I and class II types, where available, came from metadata supplied by the sample provider rather than from assay-based typing. The prospective study material was composed of cDNA or gDNA derived from T cells, B-cell-depleted T cells, or PBMCs. Deeply sampled blood TCRbeta repertoires from subjects exposed to, actively infected with, or recovered from COVID-19 were included in the dataset. A de-identified subject ID, COVID-19 status, age in years and sex were almost always included in the sample metadata. What the study reported, not specific to this receptor: How much clinical and demographic metadata was included differed by source and by participant, and the metadata was provided uncurated.

TCRbeta CDR3 regions were amplified from genomic DNA by means of the immunoSEQ Assay, a bias-controlled multiplex PCR. On the study's bioinformatics: The number of nucleated cells in each sample was estimated from the amplification of reference gene primers within the assay. To quantify the absolute abundance of each unique TCRbeta CDR3 rearrangement, sequence reads were collapsed and filtered. For each sample, productive Simpson clonality was calculated by taking the square root of Simpson's diversity index across productive rearrangements. TCRdb took over this immuneACCESS table, retaining in-frame rearrangements with V and J assigned. Such tables are incomplete; in checked studies, under half of the missing clones stem from an unresolved V gene, and the remainder is unexplained. The V and J calls and clone size were taken over from that table, and D and trimming were inferred from the DNA. The sample table records approximately 250,000 clones; roughly 85% of these occur just once. The ten largest clones take up about 4.9% of the sample.

Another Seattle source contributed samples from volunteer blood donors who had recovered from COVID-19. Whole blood was collected in K2EDTA tubes by collaborating institutions according to the institutions' own protocols. For TCRbeta analysis, collaborators shipped samples in one of three forms: frozen whole blood, isolated PBMCs, or DNA extracted from either of those sample types. From cysteine to phenylalanine, the CDR3 is 13 amino acids long. Here the CDR3 DNA is all that survives: 39 bases in frame from base 1. The germline V gene encodes CDR1 SEHNR and CDR2 FQNEAQ (reference sequence). V is shortened by 1 base, J by 2 bases, and the region joining them spans 5 bases.

The rearrangement joined TRBV7-9 to TRBJ2-5, with the identity of the D gene unclear. This receptor was obtained from a man aged 55-75 years who had recovered from COVID-19. The sample taken for sequencing was peripheral blood. The CDR3: CASSLVAQETQYF. The DNA sequence follows: TGTGCCAGCAGCTTAGTAGCACAAGAGACCCAGTACTTC.